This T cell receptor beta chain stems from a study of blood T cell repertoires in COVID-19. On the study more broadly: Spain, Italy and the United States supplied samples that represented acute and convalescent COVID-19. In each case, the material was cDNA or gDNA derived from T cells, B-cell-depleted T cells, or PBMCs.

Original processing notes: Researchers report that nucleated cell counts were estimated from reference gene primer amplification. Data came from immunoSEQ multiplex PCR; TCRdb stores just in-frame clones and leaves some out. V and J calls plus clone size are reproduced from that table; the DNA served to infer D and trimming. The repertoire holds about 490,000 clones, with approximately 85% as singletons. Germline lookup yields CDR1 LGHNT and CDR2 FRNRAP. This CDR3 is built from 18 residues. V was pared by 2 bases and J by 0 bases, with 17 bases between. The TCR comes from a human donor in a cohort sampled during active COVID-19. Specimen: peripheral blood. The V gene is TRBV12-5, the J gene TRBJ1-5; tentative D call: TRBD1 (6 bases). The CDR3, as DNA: TGTGCTAGTGGTTTGAAACGGGGGGCTTCATCTAGCAATCAGCCCCAGCATTTT. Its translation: CASGLKRGASSSNQPQHF. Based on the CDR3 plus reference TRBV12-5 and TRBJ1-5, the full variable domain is DARVTQTPRHKVTEMGQEVTMRCQPILGHNTVFWYRQTMMQGLELLAYFRNRAPLDDSGMPKDRFSAEMPDATLATLKIQPSEPRDSAVYFCASGLKRGASSSNQPQHFGDGTRLSIL.